The rows below give T cell receptor beta chains drawn from one sample of a study of blood T cells in healthy people across ages. TCRdb re-called the 5' RACE reads through MiXCR, storing one row per CDR3 protein. The table shows around 2 million distinct CDR3 sequences, with more than 35% occurring only once. Sequenced sample: blood. The origin of the receptors is a human donor in good health. The CDR3 runs from the conserved cysteine through the conserved F or W. D genes are given only for firm matches.

>.|TRBJ1-2|TRBV20-1
CSTEGRGGYTF
>.|TRBJ2-7|TRBV27
CASSSTDGPYEQYF
>.|TRBJ2-7|TRBV6-6
CANSYGKGRRSYEQYF
>.|TRBJ2-7|TRBV6-5
CASSYSGAYEQYF
>.|TRBJ2-7|TRBV7-2
CASSFQGWSSYEQYF
>.|TRBJ2-1|TRBV2
CASSEPGEGGFEQFF
>TRBD1|TRBJ2-1|TRBV24-1
CATSGTGPYNEQFF
>.|TRBJ2-7|TRBV5-6
CASSTPGQPYEQYF
>.|TRBJ1-5|TRBV20-1
CSAHLDSNQPQHF
>.|.|TRBV7-2
CASSLGDGTTYEQYF